The rows below give T cell receptor beta chains drawn from one sample of a study of blood T cells in healthy people across ages. TCRdb re-analysed the 5' RACE reads in MiXCR, keeping a single row per CDR3 protein. The table has about 780,000 distinct CDR3 sequences, more than 35% seen once. Input material: blood. These receptors came from a man older than 75 in good health. CDR3s include the opening cysteine and the closing phenylalanine or tryptophan. A D gene is named only where the DNA matches it firmly. Clone size is given for some rows only: seen once, a few or many times, or a class if the clone is expanded.

NA	NA	TRBV19	15	TRBJ2-7	TGTGCCAGTAGTATCTCCAGGCTTGGCTCCTACGAGCAGTACTTC	CASSISRLGSYEQYF
NA	NA	TRBV7-9	11	TRBJ2-5	TGTGCCAGCAGCGGGGTAGCGGATCAGTACTTC	CASSGVADQYF
TRBD2	NA	TRBV7-2	18	TRBJ2-3	TGTGCCAGCAGCCTAACCAGGACTAGCGGGAGTGGACAAGATACGCAGTATTTT	CASSLTRTSGSGQDTQYF
NA	NA	TRBV7-9	17	TRBJ2-3	TGTGCCATCCCCTTTTTGGGGGGCGATAGACGAACAGATACGCAGTATTTT	CAIPFLGGDRRTDTQYF
TRBD1	few	TRBV10-3	11	TRBJ1-2	TGTGCCATCCGGGACAGGGCTGGCTACACCTTC	CAIRDRAGYTF
NA	NA	TRBV3-1	14	TRBJ2-7	TGTGCCAGCAGCACCCGTCCCCGCGGGAACGAGCAGTACTTC	CASSTRPRGNEQYF
NA	NA	TRBV10-3	14	TRBJ2-1	TGTGCCATCAGTGTAGGTACGATAGGAAATGAGCAGTTCTTC	CAISVGTIGNEQFF
TRBD1	NA	TRBV6-2/TRBV6-3	15	TRBJ2-1	TGTGCCAGCAGTTACGAGGGCAGGGGGTACAATGAGCAGTTCTTC	CASSYEGRGYNEQFF
NA	NA	TRBV4-3	14	TRBJ1-2	TGCGCCAGCAGCCAAGGAGGACCCACTCATGGCTACACCTTC	CASSQGGPTHGYTF
TRBD2	NA	TRBV11-3	19	TRBJ2-1	TGTGCCAGCAGCTTAGGCCTAAGTGGGAGGGCCAGTTCCTACAATGAGCAGTTCTTC	CASSLGLSGRASSYNEQFF
NA	NA	TRBV7-7	14	TRBJ2-5	TGTGCCGGCAGCAGGTCAGGACTCGGGGAGACCCAGTACTTC	CAGSRSGLGETQYF
TRBD1	few	TRBV5-1	15	TRBJ2-4	TGCGCCAGCAGCCGACAGGGGGCTAGGGAGAACATTCAGTACTTC	CASSRQGARENIQYF
NA	few	TRBV18	16	TRBJ2-3	TGTGCCAGCTCACCCGGACAAACCCCTAGCACAGATACGCAGTATTTT	CASSPGQTPSTDTQYF
TRBD1	once	TRBV7-8	13	TRBJ1-5	TGTGCCAGCAGCCAGGGGACAGATCAGCCCCAGCATTTT	CASSQGTDQPQHF
NA	few	TRBV29-1	13	TRBJ2-1	TGCAGCGTTGCCGGGCCTAGGATAAATGAGCAGTTCTTC	CSVAGPRINEQFF
NA	many	TRBV29-1	18	TRBJ2-3	TGCAGCGTTGAGCAGGGGTATATTGAGACCAGCGGCACAGATACGCAGTATTTT	CSVEQGYIETSGTDTQYF
NA	few	TRBV5-4	14	TRBJ2-3	TGTGCCAGCAGCTTGGATCCGGACCTGGATACGCAGTATTTT	CASSLDPDLDTQYF
NA	NA	TRBV7-2	17	TRBJ2-5	TGTGCCAGCAAACCTCCTGGAGTTGCGGGATTAGGAGAGACCCAGTACTTC	CASKPPGVAGLGETQYF
TRBD2	NA	TRBV12-3/TRBV12-4	14	TRBJ2-1	TGTGCCAGCAGGGTAAGAGCGGGAGCGGATGAGCAGTTCTTC	CASRVRAGADEQFF
TRBD1	NA	TRBV10-3	13	TRBJ2-5	TGTGCCATCAGTGAAGGGGGCGGAGAGACCCAGTACTTC	CAISEGGGETQYF
TRBD2	NA	TRBV29-1	17	TRBJ2-3	TGCAGCGTTGGCCTGATTGTCGGAGCGGGAGCCACAGATACGCAGTATTTT	CSVGLIVGAGATDTQYF
TRBD2	NA	TRBV10-3	14	TRBJ2-7	TGTGCCATCAGGTCCCTAGCGGGAGACTCCGAGCAGTACTTC	CAIRSLAGDSEQYF
TRBD1	few	TRBV3-1	14	TRBJ1-1	TGTGCCAGCAGCAAAGCCGACAGGGAGGCTGAAGCTTTCTTT	CASSKADREAEAFF
TRBD2	many	TRBV11-2	16	TRBJ2-4	TGTGCCAGCAGTCAAACTAGCGGCCTAGCCAAAAACATTCAGTACTTC	CASSQTSGLAKNIQYF
TRBD1	few	TRBV27	16	TRBJ2-6	TGTGCCAGCAGTGGACAGGGGGCTTCTGGGGCCAACGTCCTGACTTTC	CASSGQGASGANVLTF
NA	NA	TRBV4-1	15	TRBJ2-1	TGCGCCAGCAGCTCGGGTAGGGAATCGTACAATGAGCAGTTCTTC	CASSSGRESYNEQFF
NA	few	TRBV6-2/TRBV6-3	15	TRBJ2-1	TGTGCCAGCACCCCGGACCAGGGCTCCTACAATGAGCAGTTCTTC	CASTPDQGSYNEQFF
NA	NA	TRBV27	14	TRBJ2-2	TGTGCCAAGCCCCTCGTCGACGAAATCGGGGAGCTGTTTTTT	CAKPLVDEIGELFF
TRBD2	NA	TRBV5-6	20	TRBJ2-1	TGTGCCAGCAGCGGTGGCTTGGTAGCGGGAGCTCTACTAGGGTACAATGAGCAGTTCTTC	CASSGGLVAGALLGYNEQFF
TRBD2	once	TRBV7-3	16	TRBJ2-1	TGTGCCAGCAGCCCCCAGACTAGCGGGAGGGCCAATGAGCAGTTCTTC	CASSPQTSGRANEQFF
NA	once	TRBV29-1	12	TRBJ1-5	TGCAGCGCCCTCGACACATATCAGCCCCAGCATTTT	CSALDTYQPQHF
NA	once	TRBV9	15	TRBJ2-7	TGTGCCAGCAGCGGAGGGGACCGGGATTCCTACGGGCAGTACTTC	CASSGGDRDSYGQYF
NA	many	TRBV29-1	13	TRBJ2-5	TGCAGCGTTGTATCCATTGAAAAAGAGACCCAGTACTTC	CSVVSIEKETQYF
NA	NA	TRBV20-1	16	TRBJ2-1	TGCAGTGCCTCGGACAGGGGACGAGCGGGAGGGTCAGAGCAGTTCTTC	CSASDRGRAGGSEQFF
TRBD2	many	TRBV7-2	14	TRBJ2-1	TGTGCCAGCACCGTCGGGGGGGCGAACAATGAGCAGTTCTTC	CASTVGGANNEQFF
NA	NA	TRBV21-1	18	TRBJ2-1	TGTGCCAGCAGTCAAAAATCCCGGGACAGAATCTCCTACAATGAGCAGTTCTTC	CASSQKSRDRISYNEQFF
TRBD1	few	TRBV20-1	13	TRBJ2-1	TGCAGTGCCCTGACAGGGCGATACAATGAGCAGTTCTTC	CSALTGRYNEQFF
TRBD1	NA	TRBV14	18	TRBJ2-1	TGTGCCAGCAGCCAAGAACTGCCGGGACAGCAACTTTACAATGAGCAGTTCTTC	CASSQELPGQQLYNEQFF
TRBD2	NA	TRBV28	17	TRBJ2-3	TGTGCCAGCAGTTTAAAACTAGCGGGAGGACCGGCAGATACGCAGTATTTT	CASSLKLAGGPADTQYF
TRBD1	NA	TRBV20-1	15	TRBJ2-5	TGCAGTGCTCCTCCACCGGGACAGGGCATAAGGACCCAGTACTTC	CSAPPPGQGIRTQYF
NA	NA	TRBV7-3	15	TRBJ2-7	TGTGCCAGCAGCCCCCGGCCGGGAGTTCCCTACGAGCAGTACTTC	CASSPRPGVPYEQYF
TRBD2	NA	TRBV4-1	16	TRBJ2-5	TGCGCCAGCAGCCAAGAAAGGCGGGGGGTCGGTGAGACCCAGTACTTC	CASSQERRGVGETQYF
NA	NA	TRBV6-5	17	TRBJ1-4	TGTGCCAGCACTTATGGGGGCGCGGGTCGGAGTAATGAAAAACTGTTTTTT	CASTYGGAGRSNEKLFF
NA	NA	TRBV4-3	15	TRBJ2-3	TGCGCCAGCAGCCAAGATGTTGGGGGCACAGATACGCAGTATTTT	CASSQDVGGTDTQYF
TRBD2	few	TRBV12-3/TRBV12-4	14	TRBJ2-5	TGTGCCAGCAGTTTGAGCGGGAGCACGGAGACCCAGTACTTC	CASSLSGSTETQYF
TRBD1	few	TRBV7-8	15	TRBJ1-6	TGTGCCAGCAGCTTAGCGCAGGGGGTTAATTCACCCCTCCACTTT	CASSLAQGVNSPLHF
TRBD2	few	TRBV10-3	16	TRBJ2-1	TGTGCCATCAGTGAGCCCCGGACTAGCGGGAACTATGAGCAGTTCTTC	CAISEPRTSGNYEQFF
NA	NA	TRBV7-2	15	TRBJ2-7	TGTGCCAGCAGCTTAGAGGGGGGGGAGCTCTACGAGCAGTACTTC	CASSLEGGELYEQYF
TRBD1	many	TRBV3-1	15	TRBJ2-5	TGTGCCAGCAGCCGCTTTGTGACAGGGGAGGAGACCCAGTACTTC	CASSRFVTGEETQYF
TRBD2	many	TRBV7-2	14	TRBJ2-1	TGTGCCAGCAGCTTAGGGACTAGCGGGTATGAGCAGTTCTTC	CASSLGTSGYEQFF
TRBD2	NA	TRBV28	15	TRBJ2-1	TGTGCCAGCAGTTTTATACTAGCGGGCAGAAATGAGCAGTTCTTC	CASSFILAGRNEQFF
TRBD1	NA	TRBV29-1	14	TRBJ2-5	TGCAGCGTAGACATGGGACAGGGAAGCGGGACCCAGTACTTC	CSVDMGQGSGTQYF
NA	once	TRBV7-9	15	TRBJ1-3	TGTGCCAGCAGCTTAGGACAGCTCCCTGGAAACACCATATATTTT	CASSLGQLPGNTIYF